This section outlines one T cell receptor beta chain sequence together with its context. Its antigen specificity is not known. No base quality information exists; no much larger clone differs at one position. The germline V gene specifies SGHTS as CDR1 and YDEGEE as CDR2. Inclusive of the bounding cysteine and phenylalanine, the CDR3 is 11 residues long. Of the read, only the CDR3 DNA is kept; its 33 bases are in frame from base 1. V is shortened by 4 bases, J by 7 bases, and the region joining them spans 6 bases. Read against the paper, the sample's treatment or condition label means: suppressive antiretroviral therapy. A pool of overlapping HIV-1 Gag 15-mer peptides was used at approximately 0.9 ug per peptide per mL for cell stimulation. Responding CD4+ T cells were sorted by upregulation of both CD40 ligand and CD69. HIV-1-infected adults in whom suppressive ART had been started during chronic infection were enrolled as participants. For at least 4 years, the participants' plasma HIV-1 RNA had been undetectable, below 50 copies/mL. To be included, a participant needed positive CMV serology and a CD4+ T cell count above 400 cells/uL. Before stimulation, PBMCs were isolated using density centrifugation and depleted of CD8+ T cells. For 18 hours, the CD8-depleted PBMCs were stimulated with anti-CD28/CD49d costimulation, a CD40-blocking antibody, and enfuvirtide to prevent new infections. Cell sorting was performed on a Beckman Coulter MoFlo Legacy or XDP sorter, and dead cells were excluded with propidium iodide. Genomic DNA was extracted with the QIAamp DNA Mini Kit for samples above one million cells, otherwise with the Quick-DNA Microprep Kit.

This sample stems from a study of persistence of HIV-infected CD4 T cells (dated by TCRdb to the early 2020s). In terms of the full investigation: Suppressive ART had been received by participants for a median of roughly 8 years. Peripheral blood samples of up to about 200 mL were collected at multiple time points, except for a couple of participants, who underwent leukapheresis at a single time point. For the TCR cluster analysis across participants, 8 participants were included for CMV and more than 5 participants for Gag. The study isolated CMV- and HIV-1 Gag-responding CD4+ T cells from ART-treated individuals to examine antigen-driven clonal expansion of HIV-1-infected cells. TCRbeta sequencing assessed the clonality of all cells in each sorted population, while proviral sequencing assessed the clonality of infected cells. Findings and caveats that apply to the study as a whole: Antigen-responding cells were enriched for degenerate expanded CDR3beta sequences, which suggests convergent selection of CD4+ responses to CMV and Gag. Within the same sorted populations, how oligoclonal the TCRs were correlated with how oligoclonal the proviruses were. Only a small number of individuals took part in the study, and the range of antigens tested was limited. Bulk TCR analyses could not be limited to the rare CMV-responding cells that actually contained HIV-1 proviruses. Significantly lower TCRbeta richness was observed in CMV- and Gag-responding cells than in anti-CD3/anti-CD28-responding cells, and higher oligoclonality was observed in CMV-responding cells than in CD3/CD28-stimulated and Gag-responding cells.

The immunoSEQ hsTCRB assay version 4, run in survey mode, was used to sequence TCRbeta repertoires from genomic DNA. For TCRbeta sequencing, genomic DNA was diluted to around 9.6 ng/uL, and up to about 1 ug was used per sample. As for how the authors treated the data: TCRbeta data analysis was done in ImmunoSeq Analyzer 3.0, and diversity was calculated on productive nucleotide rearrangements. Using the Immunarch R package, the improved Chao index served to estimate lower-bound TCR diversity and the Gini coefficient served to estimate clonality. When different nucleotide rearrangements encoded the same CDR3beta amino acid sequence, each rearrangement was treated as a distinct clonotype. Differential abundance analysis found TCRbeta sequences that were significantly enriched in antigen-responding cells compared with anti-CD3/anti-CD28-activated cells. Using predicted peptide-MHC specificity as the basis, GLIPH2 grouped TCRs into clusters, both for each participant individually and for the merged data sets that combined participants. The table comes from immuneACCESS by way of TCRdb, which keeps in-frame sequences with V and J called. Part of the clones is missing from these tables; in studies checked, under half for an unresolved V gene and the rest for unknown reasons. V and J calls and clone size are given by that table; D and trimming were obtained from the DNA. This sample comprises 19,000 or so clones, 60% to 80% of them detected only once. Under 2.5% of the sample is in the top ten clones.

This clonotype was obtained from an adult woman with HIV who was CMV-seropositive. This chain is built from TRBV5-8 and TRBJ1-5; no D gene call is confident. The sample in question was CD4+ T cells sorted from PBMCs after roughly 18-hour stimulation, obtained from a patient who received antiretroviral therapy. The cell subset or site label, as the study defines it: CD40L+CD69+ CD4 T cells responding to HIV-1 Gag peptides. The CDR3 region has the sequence CASSQLQPQHF. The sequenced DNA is TGTGCCAGCAGCCAGTTGCAGCCCCAGCATTTT. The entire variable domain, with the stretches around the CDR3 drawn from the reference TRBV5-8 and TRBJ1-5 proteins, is EAGVTQSPTHLIKTRGQQATLRCSPISGHTSVYWYQQALGLGLQFLLWYDEGEERNRGNFPPRFSGRQFPNYSSELNVNALELEDSALYLCASSQLQPQHFGDGTRLSIL.